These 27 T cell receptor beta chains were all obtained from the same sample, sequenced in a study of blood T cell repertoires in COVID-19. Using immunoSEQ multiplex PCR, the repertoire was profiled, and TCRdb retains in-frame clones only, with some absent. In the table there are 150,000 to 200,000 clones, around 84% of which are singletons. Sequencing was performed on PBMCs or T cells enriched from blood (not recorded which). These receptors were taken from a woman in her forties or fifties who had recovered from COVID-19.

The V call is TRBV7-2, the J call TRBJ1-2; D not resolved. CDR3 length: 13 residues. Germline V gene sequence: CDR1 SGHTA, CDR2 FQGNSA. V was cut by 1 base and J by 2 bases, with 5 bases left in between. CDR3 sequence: CASSLDQNYGYTF. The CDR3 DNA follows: TGTGCCAGCAGCTTAGATCAGAACTATGGCTACACCTTC.

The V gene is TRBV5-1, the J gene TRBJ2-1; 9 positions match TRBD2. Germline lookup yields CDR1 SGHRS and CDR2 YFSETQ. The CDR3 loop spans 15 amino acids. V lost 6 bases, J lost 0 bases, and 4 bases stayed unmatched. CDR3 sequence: CASTVSGSSYNEQFF. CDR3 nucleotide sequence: TGCGCCAGCACCGTTAGCGGGAGCTCCTACAATGAGCAGTTCTTC.

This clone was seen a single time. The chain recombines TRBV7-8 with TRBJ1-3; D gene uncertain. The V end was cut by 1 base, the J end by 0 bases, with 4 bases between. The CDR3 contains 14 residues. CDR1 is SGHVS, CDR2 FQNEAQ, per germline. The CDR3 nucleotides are TGTGCCAGCAGCTTAGGGGCCTCTGGAAACACCATATATTTT. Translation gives CASSLGASGNTIYF.

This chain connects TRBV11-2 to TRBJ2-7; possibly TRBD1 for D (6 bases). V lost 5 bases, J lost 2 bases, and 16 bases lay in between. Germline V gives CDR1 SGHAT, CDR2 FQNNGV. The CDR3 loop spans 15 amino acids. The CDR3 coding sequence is TGTGCCAGCAGCCGAGAGGGGGACGGTACCTACGAGCAGTACTTC. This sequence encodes CASSREGDGTYEQYF.

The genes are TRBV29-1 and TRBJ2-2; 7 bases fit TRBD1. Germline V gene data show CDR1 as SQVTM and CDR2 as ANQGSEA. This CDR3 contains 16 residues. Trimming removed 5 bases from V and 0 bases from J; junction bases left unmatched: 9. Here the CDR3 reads CSVKKSGTANTGELFF. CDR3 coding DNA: TGCAGCGTTAAAAAATCCGGGACAGCGAACACCGGGGAGCTGTTTTTT.

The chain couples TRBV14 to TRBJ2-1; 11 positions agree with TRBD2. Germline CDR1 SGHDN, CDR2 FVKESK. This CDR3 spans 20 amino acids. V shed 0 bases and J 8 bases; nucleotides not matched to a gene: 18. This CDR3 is CASSQEPGTSGNKNPHEQFF. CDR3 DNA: TGTGCCAGCAGCCAAGAACCCGGGACTAGCGGCAACAAAAACCCCCATGAGCAGTTCTTC.

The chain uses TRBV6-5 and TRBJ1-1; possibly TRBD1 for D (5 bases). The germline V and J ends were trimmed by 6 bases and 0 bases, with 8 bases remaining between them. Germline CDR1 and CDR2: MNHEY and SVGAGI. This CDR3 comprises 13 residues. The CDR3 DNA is TGTGCCAGCAGGGAGACAGTGAACACTGAAGCTTTCTTT. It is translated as CASRETVNTEAFF.

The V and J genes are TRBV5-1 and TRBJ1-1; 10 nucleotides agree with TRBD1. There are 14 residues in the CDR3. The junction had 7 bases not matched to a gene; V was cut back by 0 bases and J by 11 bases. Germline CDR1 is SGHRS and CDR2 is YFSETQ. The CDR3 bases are TGCGCCAGCAGCTTGGGACAGGGGGCGAGAGTGGCTTTCTTT. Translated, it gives CASSLGQGARVAFF.

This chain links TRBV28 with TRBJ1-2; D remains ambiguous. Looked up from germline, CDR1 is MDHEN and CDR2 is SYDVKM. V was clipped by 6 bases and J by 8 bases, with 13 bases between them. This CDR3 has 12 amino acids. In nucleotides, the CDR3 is TGTGCCAGCAGGCACGGGGTTGTAGGCTACACCTTC. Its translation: CASRHGVVGYTF.

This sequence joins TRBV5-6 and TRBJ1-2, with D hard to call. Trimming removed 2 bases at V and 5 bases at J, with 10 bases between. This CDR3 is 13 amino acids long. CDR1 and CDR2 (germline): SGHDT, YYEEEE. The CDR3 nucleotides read TGTGCCAGCAGCTTTTCACCAGGATATGGCTACACCTTC. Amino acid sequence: CASSFSPGYGYTF.

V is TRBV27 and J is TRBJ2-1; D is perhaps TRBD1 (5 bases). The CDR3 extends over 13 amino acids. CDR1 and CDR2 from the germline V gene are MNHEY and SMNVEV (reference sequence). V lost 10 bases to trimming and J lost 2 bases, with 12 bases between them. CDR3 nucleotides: TGTGCCACTAAGGGGCGGCCCTACAATGAGCAGTTCTTC. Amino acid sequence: CATKGRPYNEQFF.

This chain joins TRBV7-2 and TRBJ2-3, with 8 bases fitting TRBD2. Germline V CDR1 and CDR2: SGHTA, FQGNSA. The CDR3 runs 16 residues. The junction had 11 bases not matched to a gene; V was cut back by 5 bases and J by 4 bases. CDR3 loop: CASSPTLTGGSDTQYF. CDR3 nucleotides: TGTGCCAGCAGCCCCACCCTGACGGGAGGGTCAGATACGCAGTATTTT.

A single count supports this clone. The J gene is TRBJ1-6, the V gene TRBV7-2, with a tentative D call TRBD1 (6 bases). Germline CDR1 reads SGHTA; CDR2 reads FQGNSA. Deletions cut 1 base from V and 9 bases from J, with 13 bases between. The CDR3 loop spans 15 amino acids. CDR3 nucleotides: TGTGCCAGCAGCTTAGAGGGGGTTGACGTTTCACCCCTCCACTTT. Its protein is CASSLEGVDVSPLHF.

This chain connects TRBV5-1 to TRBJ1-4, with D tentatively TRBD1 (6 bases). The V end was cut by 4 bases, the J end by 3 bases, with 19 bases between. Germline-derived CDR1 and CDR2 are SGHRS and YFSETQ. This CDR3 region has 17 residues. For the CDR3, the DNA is TGCGCCAGCAGCCACGGAGCGGGGGGCGGCTCTAATGAAAAACTGTTTTTT. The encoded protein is CASSHGAGGGSNEKLFF.

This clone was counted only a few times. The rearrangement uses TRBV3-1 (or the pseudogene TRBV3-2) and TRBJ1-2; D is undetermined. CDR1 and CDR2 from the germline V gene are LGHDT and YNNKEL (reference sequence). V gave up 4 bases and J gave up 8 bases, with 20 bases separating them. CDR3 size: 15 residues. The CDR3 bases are TGTGCCAGCAGCCTTGGTGTCCGGGTCCAGATGGGCTACACCTTC. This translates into CASSLGVRVQMGYTF.

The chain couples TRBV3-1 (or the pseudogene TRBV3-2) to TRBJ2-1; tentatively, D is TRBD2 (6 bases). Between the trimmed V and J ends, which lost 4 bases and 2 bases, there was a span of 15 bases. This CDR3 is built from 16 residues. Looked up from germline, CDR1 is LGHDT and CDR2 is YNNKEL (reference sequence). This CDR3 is CASSRKGSGAYNEQFF. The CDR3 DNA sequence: TGTGCCAGCAGCCGAAAGGGATCGGGAGCCTACAATGAGCAGTTCTTC.

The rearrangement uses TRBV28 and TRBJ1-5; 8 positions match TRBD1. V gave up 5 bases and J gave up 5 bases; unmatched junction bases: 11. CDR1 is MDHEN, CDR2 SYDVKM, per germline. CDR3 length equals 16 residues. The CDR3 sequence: CASSTPGQGGHQPQHF. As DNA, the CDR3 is TGTGCCAGCAGTACCCCCGGACAGGGAGGACATCAGCCCCAGCATTTT.

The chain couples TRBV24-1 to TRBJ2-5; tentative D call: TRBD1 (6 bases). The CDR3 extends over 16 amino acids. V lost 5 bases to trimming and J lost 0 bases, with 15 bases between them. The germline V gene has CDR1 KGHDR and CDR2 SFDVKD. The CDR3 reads CATSAGGQRYQETQYF. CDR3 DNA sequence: TGTGCCACCAGTGCCGGAGGACAGAGGTACCAAGAGACCCAGTACTTC.

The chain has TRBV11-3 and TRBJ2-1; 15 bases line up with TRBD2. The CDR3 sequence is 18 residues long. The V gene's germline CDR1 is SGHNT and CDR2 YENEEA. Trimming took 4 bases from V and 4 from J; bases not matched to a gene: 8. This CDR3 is CASSSPGLAGGLYNEQFF. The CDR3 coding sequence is TGTGCCAGCAGCTCCCCAGGACTAGCGGGGGGGTTGTACAATGAGCAGTTCTTC. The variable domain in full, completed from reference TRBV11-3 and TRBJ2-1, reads EAGVVQSPRYKIIEKKQPVAFWCNPISGHNTLYWYLQNLGQGPELLIRYENEEAVDDSQLPKDRFSAERLKGVDSTLKIQPAELGDSAVYLCASSSPGLAGGLYNEQFFGPGTRLTVL.

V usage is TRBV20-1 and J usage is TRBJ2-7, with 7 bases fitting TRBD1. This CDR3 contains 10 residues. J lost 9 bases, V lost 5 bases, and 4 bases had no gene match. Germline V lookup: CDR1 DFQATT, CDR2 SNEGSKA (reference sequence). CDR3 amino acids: CSAPRGLQYF. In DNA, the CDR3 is TGCAGTGCTCCGAGGGGGCTGCAGTACTTC.

DNA for the CDR3: TGCGCCAGCAGCCAATTTCGGAGGGGAGGCACAGATACGCAGTATTTT. Amino acids: CASSQFRRGGTDTQYF. The chain employs TRBV4-3 and TRBJ2-3; TRBD2 is a possible D gene (6 bases). From germline, CDR1 is LGHNA and CDR2 YSLEER. V lost 2 bases and J 1 base, leaving 13 bases between the germline ends. The length of the CDR3 is 16 residues.

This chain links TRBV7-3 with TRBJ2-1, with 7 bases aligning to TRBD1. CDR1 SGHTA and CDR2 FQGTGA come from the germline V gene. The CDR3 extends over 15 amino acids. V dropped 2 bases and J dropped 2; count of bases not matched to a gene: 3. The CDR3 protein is CASSLEQGTYNEQFF. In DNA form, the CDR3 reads TGTGCCAGCAGCTTAGAACAGGGGACCTACAATGAGCAGTTCTTC.

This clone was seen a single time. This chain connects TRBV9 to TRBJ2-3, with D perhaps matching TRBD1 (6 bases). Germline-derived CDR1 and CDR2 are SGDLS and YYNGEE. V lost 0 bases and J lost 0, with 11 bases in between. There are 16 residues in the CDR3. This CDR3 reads CASSVAVGASTDTQYF. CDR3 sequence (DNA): TGTGCCAGCAGCGTAGCTGTGGGGGCGAGCACAGATACGCAGTATTTT.

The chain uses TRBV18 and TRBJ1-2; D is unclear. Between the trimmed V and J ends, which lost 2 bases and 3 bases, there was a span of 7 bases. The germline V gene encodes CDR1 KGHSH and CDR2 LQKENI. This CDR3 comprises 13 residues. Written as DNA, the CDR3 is TGTGCCAGCTCACCAGGCCAGGACTATGGCTACACCTTC. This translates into CASSPGQDYGYTF. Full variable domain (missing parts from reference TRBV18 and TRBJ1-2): NAGVMQNPRHLVRRRGQEARLRCSPMKGHSHVYWYRQLPEEGLKFMVYLQKENIIDESGMPKERFSAEFPKEGPSILRIQQVVRGDSAAYFCASSPGQDYGYTFGSGTRLTVV.

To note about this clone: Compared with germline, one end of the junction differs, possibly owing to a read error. The CDR3 coding sequence is TGTGCCAGCACCCTAGGTGGGGCTGGATATGTCTACACCTTC. Protein: CASTLGGAGYVYTF. J is TRBJ1-2 and V is TRBV2, with a possible D match to TRBD1 (5 bases). Germline CDR1 is SNHLY and CDR2 is FYNNEI. The CDR3 is 14 residues long.

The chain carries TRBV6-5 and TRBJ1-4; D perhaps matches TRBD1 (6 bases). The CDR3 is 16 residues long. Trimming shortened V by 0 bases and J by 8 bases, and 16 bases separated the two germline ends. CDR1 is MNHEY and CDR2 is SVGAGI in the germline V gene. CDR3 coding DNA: TGTGCCAGCAGTTACTCATTGGGGGCCCAGGGGGAAAAACTGTTTTTT. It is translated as CASSYSLGAQGEKLFF.

CDR3 DNA: TGCGCCAGCAGCTTGGGACAGAGCTGGAACACCGGGGAGCTGTTTTTT. It is translated as CASSLGQSWNTGELFF. The genes are TRBV5-1 and TRBJ2-2; D is perhaps TRBD1 (5 bases). Trimming removed 0 bases at V and 1 base at J, with 10 bases between. CDR1 and CDR2 (germline): SGHRS, YFSETQ. The CDR3 is 16 residues long.